Described below is a single TCR beta chain sequence and its context. What it binds is unknown. The stimulus was an HIV-1 Gag 15-mer peptide pool, roughly 1 ug/peptide/mL. Sorted nonresponding memory CD4+ T cells were CD40L-negative, CD69-negative, CD45RO-high. The immunoSEQ assay was version 4, run in survey mode. Only in-frame clones appear in the TCRdb table, and some are missing; sequencing was by immunoSEQ multiplex PCR. The sample contains 30,000 or so clones, 65% to 90% of which appear only once. The data derive from a study of persistence of HIV-infected CD4 T cells. Whole-study context: Isolated cells were CMV- and HIV-1 Gag-responding CD4+ T cells.

Findings of the study overall: TCR analyses could not target the rare provirus-carrying CMV-responding cells. TCR oligoclonality correlated with proviral oligoclonality in the same sorted populations. TCRbeta richness was lower in CMV- and Gag-responding cells than in anti-CD3/anti-CD28-responding cells.

This material consisted of CD4+ T cells sorted from PBMCs after roughly 18-hour stimulation, taken from a patient who received antiretroviral therapy. This receptor was obtained from an adult woman with HIV who was CMV-seropositive.

The CDR3 spells CASSDSGQGIAKNIQYF. For the CDR3, the DNA is TGTGCCAGCAGTGACTCCGGACAGGGGATAGCCAAAAACATTCAGTACTTC. The chain joins TRBV6-4 to TRBJ2-4; 9 bases are shared with TRBD1. The germline CDR1 and CDR2 sequences are MRHNA and SNTAGT. Losses at the gene ends were 0 bases for V and 0 bases for J; bases not matched to a gene: 3. The CDR3 spans 17 residues.